This note documents a single T cell receptor beta chain sequence. This entry belongs to a study of cytomegalovirus exposure and HLA in healthy donors. The PCR had 60 Vbeta and 13 Jbeta primers. Sequenced by immunoSEQ multiplex PCR; TCRdb stores in-frame clones only, minus some. Its clone listing holds under 130,000 clones. The CDR3 extends over 16 amino acids. With V trimmed by 0 bases and J by 6 bases, 8 bases remained unmatched. Germline values: CDR1 LGHNA, CDR2 YSLEER. V gene TRBV4-3 combines with J gene TRBJ2-7; 10 bases match TRBD1. Sequenced: PBMCs. The source of this sequence is a man aged 50 or older in good health and CMV-seronegative. The CDR3 region is CASSQDPSGQGVEQYF. Written as DNA, the CDR3 is TGCGCCAGCAGCCAAGATCCCAGTGGACAGGGGGTCGAGCAGTACTTC.